This entry describes one T cell receptor beta chain. This sample stems from a study of blood T cell repertoires in COVID-19. Turning to the study itself: The United States, Italy and Spain supplied acute and convalescent COVID-19 samples.

Profiled with immunoSEQ multiplex PCR; TCRdb holds only in-frame clones, not every one. The sample gives some 220,000 clones, about 87% of which show up once; just over 2.5% is in the top ten. The clonotype comes from a woman in her 30s who had recovered from COVID-19. The sequenced sample consisted of PBMCs or T cells enriched from blood (not recorded which).

CDR3 region: CASSFRLAGGTTDTQYF. DNA of the CDR3: TGTGCCAGCAGCTTCAGATTAGCGGGGGGTACCACAGATACGCAGTATTTT. This rearrangement joins TRBV5-4 to TRBJ2-3, with TRBD2 matching 10 bases. The germline V gene has CDR1 SGHNT and CDR2 YYREEE (reference sequence). Losses at the gene ends were 2 bases for V and 2 bases for J; bases not matched to a gene: 8. The CDR3 extends over 17 amino acids.